This T cell receptor (beta chain) was found in a study of shared clonotypes between healthy human individuals. At the level of the study: Every donor yielded three CD4 naive, three CD4 memory, two CD8 naive and one CD8 memory plate.

Produced via immunoSEQ multiplex PCR; TCRdb's table is partial and in-frame only. The profile shows under 1,100,000 clones, around 74% of them singletons. Study outcomes and limitations: Among donors, sharing of clonotypes was expected to be affected by sequencing depth. Generation probabilities of non-shared clonotypes were lower (relative to those shared by all four donors).

Healthy HIV-negative adults without recent acute infections or vaccinations served as donors. About this clone: What it recognizes is unknown.

The CDR3 spans 14 residues. The junction had 6 bases not matched to a gene; V was cut back by 8 bases and J by 7 bases. Germline values: CDR1 LNHDA, CDR2 SQIVND (reference sequence). The V and J genes are TRBV19 and TRBJ1-6; TRBD1 matches 9 bases. The TCR sequence derives from a man aged 18 to 29 in good health. The material sequenced was memory CD4+ T cells sorted from blood. As for subset: CD45RA-negative fraction. CDR3 nucleotide sequence: TGTGCCAGTGGGGGGGACAGGGAAAATTCACCCCTCCACTTT. It codes for CASGGDRENSPLHF.